The T cell receptor beta chain described here comes from a study of control samples from healthy donors and cancer patients. V was shortened by 2 bases and J by 4 bases, with 6 bases between the two germline ends. This CDR3 is built from 12 residues. CDR1 and CDR2 from the germline V gene are MNHEY and SVGEGT. Clones were read by immunoSEQ multiplex PCR, and TCRdb kept only the in-frame ones, dropping some. The sample records about 150,000 clones, around nine tenths being singletons. The chain links TRBV6-2 or TRBV6-3 to TRBJ2-7; D is ambiguous. Material for sequencing was blood. The clonotype originates from a man younger than 30 in good health. CDR3 bases: TGTGCCAGCAGTTACAATCCTTACGAGCAGTACTTC. Translation gives CASSYNPYEQYF.